This T cell receptor beta chain originates from a study of T cell repertoires in cytomegalovirus infection. Study information: The public TCR beta signatures pointed to both CMV infection and matching HLA type.

This clonotype has more than one count but fewer than ten. What it binds is unknown. General study points: Accumulated public TCR beta family frequency recognized individuals carrying CMV together with the relevant HLA.

A single record per CDR3 protein comes from TCRdb applying MiXCR to the reads. The sample shows about 600,000 distinct CDR3 sequences, approximately 24% of them seen only once. Germline V gives CDR1 SGHTA, CDR2 FQGTGA. The CDR3 length is 17 residues. V lost 2 bases, J lost 3 bases, and 9 bases stayed unmatched. Sample: CD8+ T cells from PBMCs. This receptor was identified in a human donor in good health (CMV status not recorded). Some clones in this sample may be carry-over from other donors' samples. The chain joins TRBV7-3 to TRBJ2-1, with TRBD2 identical over 8 bases. CDR3 nucleotide sequence: TGTGCCAGCAGCTTACCGAGGGCGCGGGGGGTCTACAATGAGCAGTTCTTC. Translation gives CASSLPRARGVYNEQFF.